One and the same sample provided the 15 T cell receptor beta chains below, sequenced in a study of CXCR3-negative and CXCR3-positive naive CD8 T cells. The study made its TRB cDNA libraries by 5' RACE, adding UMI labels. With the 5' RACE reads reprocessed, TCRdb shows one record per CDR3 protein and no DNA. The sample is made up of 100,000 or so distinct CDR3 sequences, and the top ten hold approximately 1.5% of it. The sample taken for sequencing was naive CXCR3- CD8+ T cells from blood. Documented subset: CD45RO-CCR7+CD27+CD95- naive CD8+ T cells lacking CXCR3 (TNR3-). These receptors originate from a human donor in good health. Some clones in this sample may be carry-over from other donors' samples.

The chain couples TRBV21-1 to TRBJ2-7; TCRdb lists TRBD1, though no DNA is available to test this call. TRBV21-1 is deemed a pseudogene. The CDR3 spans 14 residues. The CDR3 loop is CASSRDRGRGEQYF.

CDR3 sequence reads: CSANVPGEPPDTQYF. The chain recombines TRBV20-1 with TRBJ2-3; checking the TCRdb D call of TRBD1 is not possible without DNA. Germline loops: CDR1 DFQATT, CDR2 SNEGSKA (reference sequence). CDR3 length: 15 amino acids.

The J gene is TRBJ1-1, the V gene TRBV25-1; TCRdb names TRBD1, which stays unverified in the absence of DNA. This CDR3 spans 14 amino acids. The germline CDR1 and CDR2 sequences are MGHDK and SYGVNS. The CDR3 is CASSEFLGVTEAFF.

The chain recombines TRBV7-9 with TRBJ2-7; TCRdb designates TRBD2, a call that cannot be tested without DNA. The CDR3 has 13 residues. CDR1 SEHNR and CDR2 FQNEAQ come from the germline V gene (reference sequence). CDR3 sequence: CASSPRDSPNSYF.

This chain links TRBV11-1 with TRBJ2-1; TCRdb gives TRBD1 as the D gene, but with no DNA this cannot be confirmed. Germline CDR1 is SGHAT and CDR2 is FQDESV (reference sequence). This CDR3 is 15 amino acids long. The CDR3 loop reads CASNVRGDSYNEQFF.

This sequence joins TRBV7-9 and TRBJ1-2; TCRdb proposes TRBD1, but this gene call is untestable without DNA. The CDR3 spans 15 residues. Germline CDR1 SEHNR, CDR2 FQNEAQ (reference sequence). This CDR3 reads CASSPPAGKSYGYTF.

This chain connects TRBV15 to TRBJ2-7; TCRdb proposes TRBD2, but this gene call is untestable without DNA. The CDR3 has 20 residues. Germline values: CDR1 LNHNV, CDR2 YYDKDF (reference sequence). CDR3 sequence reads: CATSRDGPISTQVGTYEQYF.

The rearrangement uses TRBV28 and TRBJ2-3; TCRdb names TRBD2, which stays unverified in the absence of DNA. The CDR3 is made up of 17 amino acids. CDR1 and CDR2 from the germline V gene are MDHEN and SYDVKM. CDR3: CASSSLTSGEGKDTQYF.

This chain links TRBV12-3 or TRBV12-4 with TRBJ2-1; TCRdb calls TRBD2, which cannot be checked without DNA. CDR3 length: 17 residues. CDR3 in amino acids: CASSLESTSGPYNEQFF.

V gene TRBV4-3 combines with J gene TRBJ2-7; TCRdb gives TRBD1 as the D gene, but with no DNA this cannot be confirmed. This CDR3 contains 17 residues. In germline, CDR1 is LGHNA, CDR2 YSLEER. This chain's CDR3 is CASSQDATWRGSYEQYF.

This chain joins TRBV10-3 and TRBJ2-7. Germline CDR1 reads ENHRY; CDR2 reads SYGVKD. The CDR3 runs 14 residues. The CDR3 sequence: CAISTGGNSYEQYF.

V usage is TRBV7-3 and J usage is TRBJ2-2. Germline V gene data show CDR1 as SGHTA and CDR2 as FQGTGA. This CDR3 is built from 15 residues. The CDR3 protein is CASSPTLSGTGELFF.

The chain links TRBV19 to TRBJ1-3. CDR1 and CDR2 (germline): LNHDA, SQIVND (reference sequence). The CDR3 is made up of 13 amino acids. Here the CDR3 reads CASMGGSGNTIYF.

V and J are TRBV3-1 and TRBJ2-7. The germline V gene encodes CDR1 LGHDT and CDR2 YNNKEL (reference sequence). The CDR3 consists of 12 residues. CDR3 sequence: CASSQREPEQYF.

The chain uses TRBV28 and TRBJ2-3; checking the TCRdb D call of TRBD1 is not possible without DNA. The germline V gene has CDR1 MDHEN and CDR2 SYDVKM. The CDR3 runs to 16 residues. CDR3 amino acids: CASSLTEAPGTDTQYF.